The 32 T cell receptor beta chains reported below all come from one sample, sequenced in a study of metastatic and nonmetastatic thyroid tumors. Patients had received no treatment of any kind before thyroid surgery. TCRdb ran MiXCR on the PCR reads. Counted here are 25,000 to 30,000 clones, about 25% occurring once; the ten biggest clones make up 2.4%. What was sequenced was blood. The source is a female donor with papillary thyroid cancer or a benign thyroid nodule (not recorded which). Some clones in this sample may be carry-over from other donors' samples.

This clone was counted at least ten times. This rearrangement joins TRBV29-1 to TRBJ2-7; D uncertain. V lost 4 bases and J lost 5, with 12 bases in between. CDR1 and CDR2 (germline): SQVTM, ANQGSEA. This CDR3 has 12 amino acids. In DNA, the CDR3 is TGCAGCGTTGTCGTACAGCTACACGAGCAGTACTTC. Protein product: CSVVVQLHEQYF.

This clone was seen a few times. V is TRBV6-1 and J is TRBJ1-6; D ambiguous. The CDR3 has 16 residues. Germline CDR1 reads MNHNS; CDR2 reads SASEGT. V lost 5 bases and J 2 bases, leaving 13 bases between the germline ends. CDR3 DNA sequence: TGTGCCAGCAGTAGCCGTCCCGGCGCCTATAATTCACCCCTCCACTTT. It specifies CASSSRPGAYNSPLHF.

This clone was detected many times. This may come from a read error, since a much larger clone is one base off. Other DNA sequences within the sample encode an identical CDR3. The CDR3 DNA is TGTGCCAGCAGCCGGGGCGCGGGGAACACCATATATTTT. This codes for CASSRGAGNTIYF. This chain connects TRBV11-2 to TRBJ1-3; D perhaps matches TRBD1 (5 bases). The CDR3 extends over 13 amino acids. Looked up from germline, CDR1 is SGHAT and CDR2 is FQNNGV. The ends were cut back, 5 bases at V and 7 bases at J, with 12 bases in the middle.

This clone was recorded at least ten times. This chain links TRBV6-1 with TRBJ1-1; D is unresolved. Trimming shortened V by 8 bases and J by 2 bases, and 12 bases separated the two germline ends. This CDR3 comprises 13 residues. Germline assignment: CDR1 MNHNS and CDR2 SASEGT. The CDR3 loop is CASGRKENTEAFF. As DNA, the CDR3 is TGTGCCAGCGGACGGAAAGAAAACACTGAAGCTTTCTTT.

To note about this clone: Without the conserved terminal phenylalanine or tryptophan, this CDR3 likely stems from a read error. The rearrangement uses TRBV14 and TRBJ2-7; no clear D. Germline lookup yields CDR1 SGHDN and CDR2 FVKESK. The CDR3 contains 11 residues. The CDR3 DNA sequence: TGTGCGAGCAGCCCTAACTACGAGCAGTACTAC. As protein: CASSPNYEQYY.

As regards this clone: Other nucleotide sequences in the sample specify the same CDR3. The chain links TRBV20-1 to TRBJ1-2; D not certain. The CDR3 spans 18 residues. V was cut by 0 bases and J by 4 bases, with 24 bases left in between. Germline V gene sequence: CDR1 DFQATT, CDR2 SNEGSKA (reference sequence). CDR3 loop: CSARDNPSPLLRGYGYTF. CDR3 nucleotide sequence: TGCAGTGCTAGAGATAACCCATCACCACTCCTCCGGGGCTATGGCTACACCTTC.

There are many counts of this clone. The chain couples TRBV24-1 to TRBJ1-3; D unresolved. Germline V gives CDR1 KGHDR, CDR2 SFDVKD. V lost 3 bases and J lost 4, with 9 bases in between. The CDR3 sequence is 14 residues long. The chain's CDR3 is CATSDPGRGNTIYF. The CDR3 DNA reads TGTGCCACCAGTGATCCCGGCAGGGGAAACACCATATATTTT.

The V call is TRBV30, the J call TRBJ1-6; 7 bases are a match to TRBD1. The CDR3 runs 15 residues. The trim removed 3 bases at V and 5 bases at J, leaving 7 bases unmatched. Germline V gives CDR1 GTSNPN, CDR2 SVGIG (reference sequence). CDR3 DNA: TGTGCCTGGAGGGATCCGGGACAGCATAATTCACCCCTCCACTTT. As protein: CAWRDPGQHNSPLHF.

The chain has TRBV24-1 and TRBJ2-3; 7 nucleotides match TRBD1. The germline gives CDR1 KGHDR, CDR2 SFDVKD. The CDR3 contains 17 residues. CDR3 nucleotide sequence: TGTGACACGAGTGAATTAGAGACAGGGCAAAGCACAGATACGCAGTATTTT. Amino acid sequence: CDTSELETGQSTDTQYF.

The rearrangement uses TRBV24-1 and TRBJ1-2; D might be TRBD1 (6 bases). CDR1 and CDR2 (germline): KGHDR, SFDVKD. Trimming left V 4 bases short and J 6 bases short, with 11 bases between. CDR3 length equals 13 residues. CDR3 coding DNA: TGTGCCACCAGTGACCCGGGACATCATGGCTACACCTTC. Its translation: CATSDPGHHGYTF.

This clone was counted many times. The V and J genes are TRBV7-9 and TRBJ1-1, with no clear D. This CDR3 contains 15 residues. Germline CDR1 and CDR2: SEHNR and FQNEAQ (reference sequence). Deletions cut 5 bases from V and 1 base from J, with 14 bases between. The DNA for the CDR3 is TGTGCCAGCAGCCAAAAGAGGGCAGGGAACACTGAAGCTTTCTTT. It specifies CASSQKRAGNTEAFF.

This rearrangement joins TRBV11-2 to TRBJ1-1, with a weak D call TRBD1 (6 bases). The CDR3 is made up of 16 amino acids. V lost 4 bases and J 4 bases, leaving 19 bases between the germline ends. Germline assignment: CDR1 SGHAT and CDR2 FQNNGV. The CDR3 DNA sequence: TGTGCCAGCAGCTCCGTACAGGGACGGGCGGTCACTGAAGCTTTCTTT. Its protein product is CASSSVQGRAVTEAFF.

This rearrangement joins TRBV12-3 or TRBV12-4 to TRBJ2-3, with D unresolved. This CDR3 spans 15 amino acids. Trimming shortened V by 6 bases and J by 6 bases, and 19 bases separated the two germline ends. This chain's CDR3 is CASSSGGSPADTQYF. The CDR3 DNA is TGTGCCAGCAGCTCAGGCGGCAGTCCAGCCGATACGCAGTATTTT.

This clone was counted once. This is likely a read error, given that the CDR3 carries no conserved phenylalanine or tryptophan at its end. It is unclear where the CDR3 begins or ends on the DNA, so no DNA is shown, and the CDR3 is as TCRdb lists it. The rearrangement uses TRBV20-1 and TRBJ2-1. The V gene's germline CDR1 is DFQATT and CDR2 SNEGSKA (reference sequence). The CDR3 extends over 12 residues, inclusive of both ends. CDR3 region: CSARTGVNEQVC.

This clone showed up many times. The chain links TRBV5-1 to TRBJ1-2; D is uncertain. CDR1 and CDR2 from the germline V gene are SGHRS and YFSETQ. This CDR3 has 15 amino acids. Trimming shortened V by 0 bases and J by 3 bases, and 12 bases separated the two germline ends. CDR3 DNA sequence: TGCGCCAGCAGCTTGGAGGCGGGAATGGACTATGGCTACACCTTC. Translating it yields CASSLEAGMDYGYTF.

This clone is judged medium-sized. This chain uses TRBV6-5 with TRBJ2-7, with 8 bases fitting TRBD1. V dropped 0 bases and J dropped 5; count of bases not matched to a gene: 3. The CDR3 runs to 14 residues. Germline loops: CDR1 MNHEY, CDR2 SVGAGI. The CDR3 coding sequence is TGTGCCAGCAGTTACTCCAGGGGGCACGACGAGCAGTACTTC. Protein sequence: CASSYSRGHDEQYF.

This clone was counted between two and nine times. No conserved phenylalanine or tryptophan is present at the end of the CDR3, so a read error is the likely explanation. The J gene is TRBJ2-1, the V gene TRBV12-3 or TRBV12-4; D is ambiguous. This CDR3 is built from 13 residues. V was cut by 6 bases and J by 8 bases, with 14 bases left in between. The CDR3 sequence: CASRPLSMDEQFS. In nucleotides, the CDR3 is TGTGCCAGCAGACCGCTGAGTATGGATGAGCAGTTCTCC.

This clone was seen repeatedly, ten times or more. The rearrangement joins TRBV19 to TRBJ2-2; 14 bases are a match to TRBD2. Germline trimming cut 4 bases from V and 6 bases from J; bases unmatched to any gene: 7. Germline V gene sequence: CDR1 LNHDA, CDR2 SQIVND (reference sequence). The CDR3 runs to 17 residues. The CDR3 is CASSRTSGRRTAGELFF. The CDR3 DNA is TGTGCCAGTAGTAGGACTAGCGGGAGGCGGACGGCCGGGGAGCTGTTTTTT.

In its sample, this clone ranks as medium-sized (0.01 to 0.1%). The same CDR3 can be traced to other DNA sequences in this sample. This rearrangement joins TRBV30 to TRBJ2-7, with 10 bases matching TRBD2. The CDR3 length is 14 residues. The ends lost 3 bases at V and 1 base at J; junction bases unmatched: 3. Germline V lookup: CDR1 GTSNPN, CDR2 SVGIG (reference sequence). The CDR3 spells CAWRTSGVSYEQYF. The CDR3 DNA is TGTGCCTGGAGAACTAGCGGGGTGTCCTACGAGCAGTACTTC.

In DNA, the CDR3 is TGTGCCAGCAGTTACTCGATTGGTGGCACTGAAGCTTTCTTT. Amino acid sequence: CASSYSIGGTEAFF. The V call is TRBV6-5, the J call TRBJ1-1, with unresolved D. Germline CDR1 is MNHEY and CDR2 is SVGAGI. The CDR3 runs 14 residues. V was trimmed by 0 bases and J by 4 bases, leaving 9 bases between them.

The chain carries TRBV4-1 and TRBJ2-1; 7 bases are a match to TRBD2. The CDR3 sequence is 18 residues long. Germline V CDR1 and CDR2: MGHRA, YSYEKL. With 1 base clipped from V and 8 bases from J, the junction kept 17 bases outside the gene matches. The CDR3 coding sequence is TGCGCCAGCAGCCAAGGGCTTCTGGGGGGAGGGGCTTTCTATGAGCAGTTCTTC. As protein: CASSQGLLGGGAFYEQFF.

The rearrangement links TRBV20-1 to TRBJ2-2; the match to TRBD2 covers 7 bases. Germline-derived CDR1 and CDR2 are DFQATT and SNEGSKA (reference sequence). V lost 7 bases to trimming and J lost 4 bases; unmatched junction nucleotides: 9. This CDR3 has 14 amino acids. The CDR3 DNA reads TGCAGTGTCAAGCGGGACCCCACCACCGGGGAGCTGTTTTTT. Its protein product is CSVKRDPTTGELFF.

Comments on this clone: As the CDR3 is not closed by the conserved phenylalanine or tryptophan, this likely results from a read error. J is TRBJ2-7 and V is TRBV13; 7 positions agree with TRBD1. V shed 5 bases and J 2 bases; nucleotides not matched to a gene: 6. In germline, CDR1 is PRHDT, CDR2 FYEKMQ (reference sequence). This CDR3 has 14 amino acids. CDR3 DNA sequence: TGTGCCAGCAGCCCTCGACAGGGACCCTACGAGCAGTACTTA. Its protein is CASSPRQGPYEQYL.

The table lists this clone with many counts. This chain uses TRBV9 with TRBJ2-7; no clear D. With 2 bases removed from V and 0 bases from J, the gap between germline ends came to 9 bases. The CDR3 totals 14 residues. Germline lookup yields CDR1 SGDLS and CDR2 YYNGEE. The CDR3 nucleotides read TGTGCCAGCAGCGTCGGTACCAACTCCTACGAGCAGTACTTC. Its protein product is CASSVGTNSYEQYF.

With respect to this clone: A read error may be the cause here, since a much bigger clone is one base away. This CDR3 is also generated by other DNA sequences in the sample. The V call is TRBV27, the J call TRBJ1-4, with 11 positions matching TRBD1. Losses at the gene ends were 9 bases for V and 8 bases for J; bases not matched to a gene: 17. The CDR3 is 17 residues long. Germline CDR1 MNHEY, CDR2 SMNVEV (reference sequence). As DNA, the CDR3 is TGTGCCAGGCCGAGGGGGCCTGCGGGACAGGGGGGGGAAAAACTGTTTTTT. Translation gives CARPRGPAGQGGEKLFF.

This clone was detected ten times or more. This chain joins TRBV12-3 or TRBV12-4 and TRBJ2-1; TRBD2 matches at 10 bases. The CDR3 sequence is 15 residues long. V was pared by 2 bases and J by 7 bases, with 5 bases of the junction left unmatched. The CDR3 loop is CASSLTSGAHNEQFF. The CDR3 DNA is TGTGCCAGCAGTTTAACTAGCGGGGCTCATAATGAGCAGTTCTTC.

This clone was counted at least ten times. This chain connects TRBV19 to TRBJ2-5, with a tentative D call TRBD2 (6 bases). The CDR3 runs to 15 residues. Germline CDR1 reads LNHDA; CDR2 reads SQIVND (reference sequence). V lost 3 bases to trimming and J lost 5 bases, with 16 bases between them. The CDR3 DNA follows: TGTGCCAGTAGTATGGGTAGCGGTCCGGGGGAGACCCAGTACTTC. Its protein is CASSMGSGPGETQYF.

By its share, this clone is medium-sized (0.01 to 0.1%). The chain is built from TRBV7-8 and TRBJ2-7, with D possibly TRBD1 on 7 matching bases. The V gene's germline CDR1 is SGHVS and CDR2 FQNEAQ. Trimming shortened V by 5 bases and J by 5 bases, and 16 bases separated the two germline ends. This CDR3 is built from 14 residues. In nucleotides, the CDR3 is TGTGCCAGCAGCCCACCAGGGGGGAAGAACGAGCAGTACTTC. This sequence encodes CASSPPGGKNEQYF.

The rearrangement links TRBV28 to TRBJ2-7, with D perhaps being TRBD1 or TRBD2 (6 bases each). The CDR3 loop spans 15 amino acids. Germline assignment: CDR1 MDHEN and CDR2 SYDVKM. Trimming pared 6 bases from V and 4 bases from J, leaving 19 bases between. The CDR3 region is CASSMWGAVKYEQYF. The CDR3 DNA reads as TGTGCCAGCAGCATGTGGGGGGCGGTCAAATACGAGCAGTACTTC. Complete variable domain (other parts from reference TRBV28 and TRBJ2-7): DVKVTQSSRYLVKRTGEKVFLECVQDMDHENMFWYRQDPGLGLRLIYFSYDVKMKEKGDIPEGYSVSREKKERFSLILESASTNQTSMYLCASSMWGAVKYEQYFGPGTRLTVT.

The chain couples TRBV20-1 to TRBJ2-1; possible D gene TRBD1, 6 bases. Trimming removed 5 bases from V and 8 bases from J, with 19 bases in between. The germline CDR1 and CDR2 sequences are DFQATT and SNEGSKA (reference sequence). CDR3 length: 14 residues. CDR3 in amino acids: CSAPSAQGKDEQFF. Written as DNA, the CDR3 is TGCAGTGCTCCCTCCGCACAGGGTAAGGATGAGCAGTTCTTC.

This clone showed up many times. V usage is TRBV19 and J usage is TRBJ2-3; 12 nucleotides align to TRBD2. The ends lost 2 bases at V and 1 base at J; junction bases unmatched: 1. There are 16 residues in the CDR3. Germline V gene sequence: CDR1 LNHDA, CDR2 SQIVND (reference sequence). The CDR3 nucleotides read TGTGCCAGTAGTATACGACTAGCGGGAGGCACAGATACGCAGTATTTT. Protein product: CASSIRLAGGTDTQYF.

This clone showed up just a few times. V usage is TRBV7-9 and J usage is TRBJ1-2, with a possible D match to TRBD1 (5 bases). Germline V gives CDR1 SEHNR, CDR2 FQNEAQ (reference sequence). The ends were cut back, 2 bases at V and 9 bases at J, with 16 bases in the middle. The CDR3 has 14 amino acids. This chain's CDR3 is CASSLSGHAPCYTF. The CDR3 coding sequence is TGTGCCAGCAGCTTATCAGGACACGCCCCTTGCTACACCTTC.